The 9 T cell receptor beta chains below were found in one sample sequenced in a study of glioma-infiltrating T cells. Using RNA template, CDR3s of TCR alpha and beta were amplified with iRepertoire arm-PCR. Using its own MiXCR run on the multiplex PCR reads, TCRdb lists one record per CDR3 protein. The sample shows around 93,000 distinct CDR3 sequences, roughly 40% of them seen only once. The sequencing input was glioma tissue, nonneoplastic brain tissue, or PBMCs (not recorded which). These receptors were collected from a human donor with low-grade glioma or glioblastoma, undergoing nonglioma brain surgery, or in good health (not recorded which).

In regard to this clonotype: A read error may be the cause here, since a much bigger clone is one base away. This chain joins TRBV5-1 and TRBJ2-2; D possibly uses TRBD1 or TRBD2 (5 bases each). CDR1 is SGHRS, CDR2 YFSETQ, per germline. The CDR3 loop spans 15 amino acids. The chain's CDR3 is CPSSSIGAGTGELFF. The DNA for the CDR3 is TGCCCCAGCAGCTCAATAGGGGCGGGCACCGGGGAGCTGTTTTTT.

This clonotype was seen more than once but under ten times. A much bigger clone sits one base away, suggesting this may be a read error. Likely a read error: the CDR3 ends without its conserved phenylalanine or tryptophan. The chain links TRBV7-2 to TRBJ2-3; 8 bases match TRBD2. Germline V gene data show CDR1 as SGHTA and CDR2 as FQGNSA. V shed 5 bases, J shed 5 bases, and the junction held 9 bases outside the gene matches. This CDR3 contains 15 residues. CDR3 amino acids: CASSNKAGVIDTQYY. DNA of the CDR3: TGTGCCAGCAGCAACAAAGCGGGAGTAATAGATACGCAGTATTAT.

A remark on this clonotype: The conserved final phenylalanine or tryptophan is absent from the CDR3, which likely points to a read error. V is TRBV7-9 and J is TRBJ2-5; weak D call: TRBD2 (7 bases). Deletions cut 2 bases from V and 5 bases from J, with 18 bases between. This CDR3 is built from 16 residues. CDR1 SEHNR and CDR2 FQNEAQ come from the germline V gene (reference sequence). CDR3 nucleotides: TGTGCCAGCAGCTTAATGGCGGGGGCCACTTTGGAGACCCAGTACTTA. Protein: CASSLMAGATLETQYL.

About this clonotype itself: A much more abundant neighbour one base away suggests this may be a read error. Likely a read error: the CDR3 ends without its conserved phenylalanine or tryptophan. This chain joins TRBV5-4 and TRBJ2-7; 13 bases line up with TRBD2. V trimming: 0 bases; J trimming: 4 bases; junction bases outside the gene matches: 4. Germline CDR1 SGHNT, CDR2 YYREEE (reference sequence). The CDR3 has 16 amino acids. This CDR3 reads CASSLGLAGGLYEQYY. The CDR3 DNA follows: TGTGCCAGCAGCTTGGGACTAGCGGGAGGATTGTACGAGCAGTACTAC.

This clonotype was observed at least ten times. V gene TRBV7-9 combines with J gene TRBJ2-3; TRBD2 is a possible D gene (6 bases). With 3 bases removed from V and 4 bases from J, the gap between germline ends came to 11 bases. There are 14 residues in the CDR3. Germline assignment: CDR1 SEHNR and CDR2 FQNEAQ (reference sequence). DNA of the CDR3: TGTGCCAGCAGCTTCCCGGGGGTGGCAGATACGCAGTATTTT. It encodes CASSFPGVADTQYF.

The V and J genes are TRBV29-1 and TRBJ2-7; D gene unclear. Germline values: CDR1 SQVTM, CDR2 ANQGSEA. Trimming removed 4 bases from V and 2 bases from J, with 18 bases in between. The CDR3 covers 15 residues. CDR3 sequence (DNA): TGCAGCGTTGGGGGATTCTCGCAAGTGACCTACGAGCAGTACTTC. It yields the protein CSVGGFSQVTYEQYF.

This clonotype was counted ten times or more. The V call is TRBV6-2 or TRBV6-3, the J call TRBJ2-1, with 11 positions matching TRBD2. CDR3 length: 16 amino acids. Germline values: CDR1 MNHEY, CDR2 SVGEGT. V lost 4 bases and J lost 4; bases outside the gene matches: 6. The DNA for the CDR3 is TGTGCCAGCAGTTCCATCCTAGCGGGGGGTTACAATGAGCAGTTCTTC. Translation gives CASSSILAGGYNEQFF.

The rearrangement joins TRBV5-5 to TRBJ2-7; D is ambiguous. V was clipped by 4 bases and J by 3 bases, with 14 bases between them. The CDR3 spans 14 residues. The germline gives CDR1 SGHKS, CDR2 YYEKEE (reference sequence). The CDR3, as DNA: TGTGCCAGCAGCAGTGGGCCATTGGACTACGAGCAGTACTTC. Protein sequence: CASSSGPLDYEQYF.

This clonotype was counted many times. V and J are TRBV20-1 and TRBJ1-5; D remains ambiguous. Germline CDR1 DFQATT, CDR2 SNEGSKA (reference sequence). There are 13 residues in the CDR3. V lost 0 bases to trimming and J lost 9 bases, with 12 bases between them. This CDR3 reads CSARDGRARPQHF. The CDR3 coding sequence is TGCAGTGCTAGAGATGGCCGGGCCCGGCCCCAGCATTTT.